The TCR beta chain described here comes from a study of cytomegalovirus exposure and HLA in healthy donors (dated by TCRdb to the late 2010s). Regarding the study in general: According to an earlier analysis of a few hundred of the donors, about 179 million T cells yielded 95 million to 140 million unique TCR beta sequences and about 300 Gb of sequence data. An early release covering 550 to 700 HLA-typed donors comprised about 320 gigabases of sequencing data and around 80 million unique TCR sequences. The genetic ancestry cluster associated with self-reported Caucasian donors included about four fifths of the roughly 400 genotyped donors. The study was designed to test whether signatures of past pathogen exposure could be identified by cataloging public T cell receptors. Using immunosequencing, the study profiled T cell repertoires from 550 to 750 subjects and related those repertoires to cytomegalovirus serostatus. Along with the approximately 650-subject first cohort, a separate validation cohort of approximately 110 different subjects was used. To predict cytomegalovirus infection status, the study brought together high-throughput TCR immunosequencing, statistical association of individual TCRs with disease status, and machine learning. A later analysis re-examined previously published TCR beta repertoires from 600 to 700 donors and added high-resolution HLA genotyping to investigate patterns of TCR occurrence. Rather than using new phenotypic data, the later analysis identified candidate immune exposures from TCR beta sequences and from how often those sequences occurred across donors. In an earlier analysis of over 550 of the donors, high-throughput TCR beta sequencing was used to judge whether each TCR beta V gene segment behaved as functional or pseudogenic. Alongside the repertoire data, information on donor age, sex, ethnicity and CMV serostatus was compiled. In a later genetic analysis, genome-wide SNP genotypes for about 55% of the roughly 700 donors were used, and that subset was treated as a discovery cohort. Every repertoire in the discovery cohort had been generated on one and the same sequencing platform. HLA typing covered class I and class II loci at four-digit resolution. The number of typed donors differed by locus: about 620-640 for A, B, C, DRB1 and DQB1; 522 for DQA1; fewer than 610 for DPA1; and some 470 for DPB1. A handful of DR-DQ haplotypes were treated as single units for association and clustering because of strong linkage in the cohort. Among some 400 genotyped donors of the cohort, an average of around 240,000 unique TCR beta nucleotide sequences were sequenced per donor, roughly a sixth of them non-productive.

Details on this clone: It has no known antigen specificity. Base qualities are not provided; no much larger clone lies one nucleotide away.

In the germline V gene, CDR1 corresponds to SGHTS and CDR2 to YDEGEE. Taken from cysteine to phenylalanine, the CDR3 has 14 residues. Just CDR3 DNA is preserved here, 42 bases in frame from base 1. Compared with germline, V lacks 4 bases and J lacks 4 bases; bases without a gene match: 5. The cohort consisted of 650 to 850 healthy bone marrow donors. At the time of sampling, all cohort members were nominally healthy, though unrecorded immune exposures were likely present. CMV serostatus was positive for 289 and negative for about half of the 666 cohort members, and was not recorded for this donor. A peripheral blood sample was provided by each donor, and peripheral blood mononuclear cells were used for TCR beta sequencing. Genomic DNA extraction from the blood cell samples was performed with the Qiagen DNeasy Blood Extraction Kit. The receptor library was made with the immunoSEQ multiplex PCR assay. For the multiplex PCR, a mixture combining 60 forward primers for TCR Vbeta segments and 13 reverse primers for TCR Jbeta segments was used. The CDR3 region of rearranged TCR beta genes was amplified from genomic DNA with a multiplex PCR assay. The amplified TCR beta libraries were sequenced on the Illumina HiSeq System as 87-base-pair reads. In the paper's pipeline: A later analysis tallied roughly 78 million unique TCR beta chains across the roughly 610 repertoires, and some 10 million of those chains were shared by two or more donors. Raw reads were error-corrected and collapsed into unique sequences with a nearest-neighbor algorithm that merged closely related sequences to remove PCR and sequencing errors. CDR3 sequences were aligned to IMGT reference sequences to assign V, D and J gene segments. Each retained sequence needed at least a six-nucleotide match to both a V gene segment and a J gene segment. A rearrangement counted as productive if the CDR3 had no stop codons and remained in frame with V and J, and every other rearrangement counted as non-productive. CDR3 was defined according to IMGT convention as the region running from the second conserved V-encoded cysteine to the conserved J-encoded phenylalanine. The earlier analysis of about 590 of the donors excluded sequences that lacked an unambiguous match to a single V gene segment. In an earlier analysis of some 590 of the donors, a V segment was called functional when productive rearrangements were above 56.7%, and segregating when the standard deviation between donors exceeded 5%. A statistical classification framework was developed to diagnose cytomegalovirus status using the catalog of TCR beta chain sequences. V and J gene assignment, in a later analysis, came from comparing TCR nucleotide sequences with IMGT/GENE-DB human TR gene sequences. Using the TCRdist pipeline, a later analysis assigned CDR3 sequences along with most-parsimonious VDJ recombination scenarios. A later analysis defined each TCR beta chain by its CDR3 amino acid sequence plus V-gene family, and excluded reads lacking a unique V-gene family. In a later analysis, 550 to 650 highly shared, low-generation-probability nucleotide sequences were removed to address suspected cross-contamination and a sequencing artifact. In a later analysis, a clonal expansion index was calculated for each public chain from normalized within-repertoire ranks of inferred template counts. In a later analysis, generation probabilities were computed with a VDJ recombination model fitted to out-of-frame rearrangements, and the resulting probabilities were checked against IGoR. In a later analysis, hypergeometric tests were used to score TCR-TCR, TCR-HLA and TCR-CMV co-occurrence, with a repertoire-size bias correction applied to TCR pairs. False discovery rates were estimated in a later analysis by permuting HLA or CMV assignments 20 times. In a later analysis, co-occurring TCRs were grouped using DBSCAN, with TCRdist sequence similarity added in when clustering inside HLA-allele-positive subsets. Co-occurrence clustering excluded repertoires with fewer than 30,000 or more than 120,000 public chains, plus five with anomalous nucleotide sharing. This immuneACCESS table, as held by TCRdb, lists in-frame sequences with V and J called but not all clones. Of the missing ones, under half trace to an unresolved V gene in checked studies; the others have no known cause. For V, J and clone size, that table is used; D and trimming come from the DNA. The sample contains 200,000 to 250,000 clones, 85% to 90% of them found a single time. 1% to 1.5% of the sample goes to the ten largest clones.

Broad study findings and their caveats: A further reported finding was that TCR beta sequences accurately predicted the HLA-A and HLA-B alleles for most subjects in the first cohort. Several of the top co-occurrence clusters appeared to be linked to parvovirus B19, influenza, CMV and Epstein-Barr virus, according to a later analysis. Most TCR sequences were seen in very few donors, while some public TCRs were found in many individuals. The cohort was sequenced for TCR beta chains only, and without alpha or paired-chain data the features that could be detected were limited. According to a later genetic analysis, donors in an Asian-associated ancestry cluster had fewer N-insertions in productive TCRs than the approximately 700-donor mean. Because the 87-base-pair reads could not distinguish some IMGT-functional V segments, including TRBV6-2 and TRBV6-3, those segments were excluded. The authors suggested that the approach could potentially be generalized to other disease states and immunological phenotypes. According to a later analysis, most CMV-associated TCR beta chains appeared to be HLA-restricted, and the HLA associations seemed to be driven largely by CMV exposure. CMV serostatus was the only immune exposure information available for the cohort. Three of the identified cytomegalovirus-associated TCR beta chains were confirmed in vitro to be specific for cytomegalovirus antigens. Presence/absence analyses assumed roughly uniform sequencing depth across donors, an assumption that may not hold. A later analysis found that HLA-associated TCR beta chains were more clonally expanded and had lower generation probabilities than equally common non-associated chains. An earlier analysis of approximately 590 of the donors showed that most TCR beta V segments appeared in productive rearrangements either about 90% or about 30% of the time, which broadly matched IMGT annotations. When HLA alleles, especially DR and DQ, strongly co-occurred, TCR associations were difficult to assign to individual alleles. The classifier was reported to diagnose cytomegalovirus status with high specificity and sensitivity in both the original cohort and the validation cohort. A cluster of highly shared sequence variants was judged likely to represent a technical artifact of the sequencing pipeline. About 17 rarely observed V segments, including chromosome 9 orphons, were excluded from the earlier analysis of a few hundred of the donors because counts were too low. In a later analysis, TCR association rates were found to vary across HLA loci, with the most associated TCRs seen for DRB1 alleles and the fewest for HLA-C alleles. Because HLA typing was missing for some donors at each locus, association tests included only the typed subset. Linkage disequilibrium might explain the correlated functional status among segregating V segments, but an unknown experimental factor could not be excluded. In a later genetic analysis, a missense DCLRE1C variant was associated with V-gene and J-gene trimming of TCR beta chains, and the association was replicated in an independent cohort. The study gave a list of over 150 TCR beta chains associated with cytomegalovirus. In a later analysis, 15,000 to 20,000 TCR beta sequences were associated with specific HLA alleles at a false discovery rate of 0.05.

This clonotype was obtained from a human donor in good health. Sample: PBMCs. The rearrangement combines TRBV5-8 with TRBJ2-1; TRBD1 aligns with 7 central bases. The DNA sequence is TGTGCCAGCAGCCCGGGACAGATTTACAATGAGCAGTTCTTC. It translates as CASSPGQIYNEQFF.